What follows are 18 T cell receptor beta chains derived from one specimen sequenced in a study of naive and memory T cell subsets. An equimolar mix of two oligonucleotides served as the beta constant-region primer for TRBC1 and TRBC2. Nested alpha and beta constant-region primers with the SP2 primer drove four PCR rounds on ligated cDNA. Each CDR3 protein gets one entry after TCRdb re-called the UMI-ligation and nested PCR reads with MiXCR. The sample carries about 120,000 distinct CDR3 sequences, 36% recorded once. The sample comprised central memory CD4+ T cells from blood. These receptors originate from a human donor in good health.

This clonotype has just a few counts. This chain links TRBV5-1 with TRBJ2-1, with D hard to call. This CDR3 contains 11 residues. Looked up from germline, CDR1 is SGHRS and CDR2 is YFSETQ. Trimming pared 4 bases from V and 10 bases from J, leaving 9 bases between. This chain's CDR3 is CASSTLSEQFF. Here the CDR3 DNA reads TGCGCCAGCAGCACCCTTTCGGAGCAGTTCTTC.

By its share, this clonotype is medium-sized. J is TRBJ2-7 and V is TRBV28; D is ambiguous. The CDR3 covers 14 residues. CDR1 MDHEN and CDR2 SYDVKM come from the germline V gene. V lost 4 bases and J 4 bases, leaving 14 bases between the germline ends. The CDR3 sequence is CASSYGAFAYEQYF. The CDR3 coding sequence is TGTGCCAGCAGTTATGGCGCTTTCGCGTACGAGCAGTACTTC.

DNA of the CDR3: TGCGCCAGCAAGGGCCTATGGTGCCCCGATAGCAATCAGCCCCAGCATTTT. Translated: CASKGLWCPDSNQPQHF. The genes are TRBV10-1 and TRBJ1-5, with no clear D. Trimming left V 7 bases short and J 0 bases short, with 19 bases between. The CDR3 spans 17 residues. CDR1 is WNHNN and CDR2 is SYGVQD in the germline V gene (reference sequence).

This clonotype came up many times. V and J are TRBV4-1 and TRBJ1-1; maybe TRBD1 (5 bases). Trimming took 0 bases from V and 1 from J, leaving 12 bases between them. CDR1 and CDR2 from the germline V gene are MGHRA and YSYEKL. The CDR3 loop spans 16 amino acids. The CDR3 loop reads CASSQDPRGGNTEAFF. The CDR3 DNA reads as TGCGCCAGCAGCCAAGACCCCCGGGGGGGGAACACTGAAGCTTTCTTT.

Ten or more counts support this clonotype. The V gene is TRBV5-1, the J gene TRBJ2-7; D is perhaps TRBD1 or TRBD2 (6 bases each). The V and J ends lost 3 bases and 2 bases respectively, with 9 bases between them. This CDR3 has 13 residues. CDR1 SGHRS and CDR2 YFSETQ come from the germline V gene. The CDR3 DNA reads as TGCGCCAGCAGCTCGGAGGGGGCCTACGAGCAGTACTTC. Its translation: CASSSEGAYEQYF.

This chain links TRBV5-1 with TRBJ1-3, with D unclear. V was cut by 0 bases and J by 2 bases, with 9 bases left in between. Germline loops: CDR1 SGHRS, CDR2 YFSETQ. The CDR3 runs to 15 residues. CDR3 region: CASSLAGGAGNTIYF. The CDR3 DNA reads TGCGCCAGCAGCTTGGCGGGTGGCGCTGGAAACACCATATATTTT.

In its sample, this clonotype was seen a few times. The chain combines TRBV27 with TRBJ2-7; TRBD1 is a possible D gene (6 bases). The V and J ends lost 6 bases and 8 bases respectively, with 26 bases between them. The CDR3 is 16 residues long. Germline CDR1 reads MNHEY; CDR2 reads SMNVEV (reference sequence). CDR3 sequence reads: CASSPGAGVVRGQQYF. Written as DNA, the CDR3 is TGTGCCAGCAGCCCAGGCGCAGGGGTGGTTCGTGGGCAGCAGTACTTC.

This clonotype was counted at least ten times. This rearrangement joins TRBV25-1 to TRBJ2-7, with D unclear. This CDR3 spans 12 amino acids. V lost 3 bases and J lost 6, with 9 bases in between. Germline V lookup: CDR1 MGHDK, CDR2 SYGVNS. In DNA form, the CDR3 reads TGTGCCAGCAGTGATATCCGGGTCGAGCAGTACTTC. The encoded protein is CASSDIRVEQYF.

The table lists this clonotype with a few counts. The chain combines TRBV20-1 with TRBJ2-7; 10 bases map to TRBD1. With V trimmed by 6 bases and J by 4 bases, 12 bases remained unmatched. This CDR3 comprises 15 residues. The germline V gene has CDR1 DFQATT and CDR2 SNEGSKA (reference sequence). The CDR3 DNA sequence: TGCAGTGCCAACAAGCAAGGGACAGGGGTTTACGAGCAGTACTTC. Its protein product is CSANKQGTGVYEQYF.

The rearrangement links TRBV20-1 to TRBJ2-1; 7 bases fit TRBD2. CDR3 length equals 17 residues. CDR1 DFQATT and CDR2 SNEGSKA come from the germline V gene (reference sequence). Unmatched junction bases numbered 13, after V lost 0 bases and J lost 5 bases. In DNA, the CDR3 is TGCAGTGCTAGAGATTCCTTTCGGGGAGGGCCCCACAATGAGCAGTTCTTC. Translated, it gives CSARDSFRGGPHNEQFF.

The V gene is TRBV5-5, the J gene TRBJ1-5; D possibly corresponds to TRBD1 (5 bases). The CDR3 totals 17 residues. CDR1 and CDR2 from the germline V gene are SGHKS and YYEKEE (reference sequence). V was shortened by 0 bases and J by 7 bases, with 20 bases between the two germline ends. The CDR3 is CASSLGVSFGAQQPQHF. CDR3 sequence (DNA): TGTGCCAGCAGCTTGGGAGTTTCGTTTGGGGCGCAACAGCCCCAGCATTTT.

This chain links TRBV10-3 with TRBJ2-7; weak D call: TRBD1 (6 bases). The ends were cut back, 5 bases at V and 2 bases at J, with 10 bases in the middle. In germline, CDR1 is ENHRY, CDR2 SYGVKD. The CDR3 has 13 residues. CDR3 in DNA: TGTGCCATCAGTTTCCAGGGGACCTACGAGCAGTACTTC. Encoded protein: CAISFQGTYEQYF.

The chain employs TRBV7-9 and TRBJ1-1; possible D gene TRBD1, 5 bases. The germline V gene has CDR1 SEHNR and CDR2 FQNEAQ (reference sequence). This CDR3 has 12 amino acids. V lost 5 bases and J 11 bases, leaving 15 bases between the germline ends. CDR3 coding DNA: TGTGCCAGCAGCCCACCCGGGACTACCGCTTTCTTT. Translated, it gives CASSPPGTTAFF.

This clonotype was seen only a few times. The rearrangement links TRBV14 to TRBJ2-2; 11 bases match TRBD2. The CDR3 has 16 amino acids. V was pared by 5 bases and J by 3 bases, with 5 bases of the junction left unmatched. Germline CDR1 reads SGHDN; CDR2 reads FVKESK. The DNA of the CDR3 is TGTGCCAGCAGCGCACTAGCGGGAGAAGACACCGGGGAGCTGTTTTTT. Amino acid sequence: CASSALAGEDTGELFF.

CDR3 sequence: CASSLQLASEQFF. The CDR3 DNA is TGTGCCAGCAGTTTACAGCTTGCGAGTGAGCAGTTCTTC. J is TRBJ2-1 and V is TRBV12-3 or TRBV12-4; unclear D gene. The CDR3 has 13 amino acids. V lost 2 bases to trimming and J lost 9 bases, with 11 bases between them.

This chain links TRBV12-5 with TRBJ2-6, with 7 bases identical to TRBD2. Looked up from germline, CDR1 is LGHNT and CDR2 is FRNRAP. V lost 4 bases to trimming and J lost 2 bases; unmatched junction nucleotides: 5. The CDR3 is made up of 16 amino acids. In DNA form, the CDR3 reads TGTGCTAGTGGTTCCGCCAGCGGGACTGGGGCCAACGTCCTGACTTTC. This encodes CASGSASGTGANVLTF.

Only a few counts were recorded for this clonotype. V usage is TRBV5-6 and J usage is TRBJ2-7; TRBD1 agrees at 10 bases. The V and J ends lost 4 bases and 4 bases, in that order; junction bases with no gene match: 11. The CDR3 spans 16 residues. From germline, CDR1 is SGHDT and CDR2 YYEEEE. The CDR3 nucleotides read TGTGCCAGCAGCCGCGCCGGGACAGGGGAAGGGTACGAGCAGTACTTC. This gives the protein CASSRAGTGEGYEQYF.

This clonotype occurred a few times. The J gene is TRBJ2-1, the V gene TRBV11-2, with 8 bases that match TRBD2. From germline, CDR1 is SGHAT and CDR2 FQNNGV. After removal of 2 bases from V and 4 bases from J, the junction contained 7 bases not matched to a gene. This CDR3 comprises 16 residues. Here the CDR3 reads CASSLRLAKTYNEQFF. Here the CDR3 DNA reads TGTGCCAGCAGCTTAAGACTAGCGAAAACATACAATGAGCAGTTCTTC.